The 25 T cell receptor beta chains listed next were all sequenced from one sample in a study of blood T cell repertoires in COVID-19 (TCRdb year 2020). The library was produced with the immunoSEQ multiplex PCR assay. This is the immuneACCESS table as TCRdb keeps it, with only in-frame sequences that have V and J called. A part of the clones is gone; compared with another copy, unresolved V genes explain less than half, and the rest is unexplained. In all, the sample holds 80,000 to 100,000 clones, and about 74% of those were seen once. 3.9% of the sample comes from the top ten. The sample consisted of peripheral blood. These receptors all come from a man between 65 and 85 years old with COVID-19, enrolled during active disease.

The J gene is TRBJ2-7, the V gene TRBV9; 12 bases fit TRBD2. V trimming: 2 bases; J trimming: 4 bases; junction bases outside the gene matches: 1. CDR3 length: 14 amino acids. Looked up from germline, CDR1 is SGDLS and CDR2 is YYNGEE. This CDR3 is CASSVGLAGYEQYF. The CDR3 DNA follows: TGTGCCAGCAGCGTTGGACTAGCGGGATACGAGCAGTACTTC.

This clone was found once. This CDR3 reads CASISGQSSYEQYF. CDR3 DNA: TGTGCCAGCATCTCAGGGCAGAGCTCCTACGAGCAGTACTTC. The chain is built from TRBV28 and TRBJ2-7; tentatively, D is TRBD1 (5 bases). This CDR3 has 14 residues. Germline CDR1 reads MDHEN; CDR2 reads SYDVKM. V lost 7 bases, J lost 0 bases, and 13 bases lay in between.

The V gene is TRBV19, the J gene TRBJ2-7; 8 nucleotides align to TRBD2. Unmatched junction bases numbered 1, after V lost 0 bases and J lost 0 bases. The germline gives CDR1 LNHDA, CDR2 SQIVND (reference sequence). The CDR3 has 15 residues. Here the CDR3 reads CASSIDSGTSYEQYF. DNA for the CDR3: TGTGCCAGTAGTATAGATAGCGGGACCTCCTACGAGCAGTACTTC.

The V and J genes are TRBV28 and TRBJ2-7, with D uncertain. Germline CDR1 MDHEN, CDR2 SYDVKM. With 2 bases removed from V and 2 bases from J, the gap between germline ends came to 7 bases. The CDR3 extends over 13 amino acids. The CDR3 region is CASSLMAAYEQYF. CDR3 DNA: TGTGCCAGCAGTTTAATGGCAGCCTACGAGCAGTACTTC.

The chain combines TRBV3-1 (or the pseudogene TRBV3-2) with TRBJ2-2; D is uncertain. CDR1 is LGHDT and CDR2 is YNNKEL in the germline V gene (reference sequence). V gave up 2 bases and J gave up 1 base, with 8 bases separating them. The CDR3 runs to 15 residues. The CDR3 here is CASSQFGQNTGELFF. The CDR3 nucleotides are TGTGCCAGCAGCCAATTTGGCCAGAACACCGGGGAGCTGTTTTTT.

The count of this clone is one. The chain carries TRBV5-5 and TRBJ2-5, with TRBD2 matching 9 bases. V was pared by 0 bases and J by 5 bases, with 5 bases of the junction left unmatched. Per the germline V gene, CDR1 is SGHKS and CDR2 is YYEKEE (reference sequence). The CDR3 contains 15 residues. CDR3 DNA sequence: TGTGCCAGCAGCTTGGGGGCGCGGGAGGGCGAGACCCAGTACTTC. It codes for CASSLGAREGETQYF. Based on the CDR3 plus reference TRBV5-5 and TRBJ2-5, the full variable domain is DAGVTQSPTHLIKTRGQQVTLRCSPISGHKSVSWYQQVLGQGPQFIFQYYEKEERGRGNFPDRFSARQFPNYSSELNVNALLLGDSALYLCASSLGAREGETQYFGPGTRLLVL.

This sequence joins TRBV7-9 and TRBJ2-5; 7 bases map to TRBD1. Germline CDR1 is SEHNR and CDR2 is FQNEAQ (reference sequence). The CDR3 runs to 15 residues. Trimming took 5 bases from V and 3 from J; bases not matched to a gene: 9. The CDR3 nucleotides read TGTGCCAGCAGCCTGACAGGGTCCATGGAAGAGACCCAGTACTTC. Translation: CASSLTGSMEETQYF.

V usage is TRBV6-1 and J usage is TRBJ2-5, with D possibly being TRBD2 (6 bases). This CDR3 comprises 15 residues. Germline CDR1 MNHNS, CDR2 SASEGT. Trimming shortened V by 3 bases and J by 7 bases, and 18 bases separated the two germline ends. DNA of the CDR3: TGTGCCAGCAGTGATTCGGGTAGCGGAGCCTCGACCCAGTACTTC. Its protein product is CASSDSGSGASTQYF.

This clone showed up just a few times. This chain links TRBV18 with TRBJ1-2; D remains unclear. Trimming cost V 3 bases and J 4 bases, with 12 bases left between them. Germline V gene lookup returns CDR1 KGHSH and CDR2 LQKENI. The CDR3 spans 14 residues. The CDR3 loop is CASSPESLSYGYTF. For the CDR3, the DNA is TGTGCCAGCTCACCTGAAAGCCTCTCCTATGGCTACACCTTC.

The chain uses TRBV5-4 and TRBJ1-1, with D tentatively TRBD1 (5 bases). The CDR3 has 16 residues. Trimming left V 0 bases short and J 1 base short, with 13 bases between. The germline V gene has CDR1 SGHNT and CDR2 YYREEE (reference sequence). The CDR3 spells CASSLDPRAANTEAFF. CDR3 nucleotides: TGTGCCAGCAGCTTGGATCCCAGGGCGGCGAACACTGAAGCTTTCTTT.

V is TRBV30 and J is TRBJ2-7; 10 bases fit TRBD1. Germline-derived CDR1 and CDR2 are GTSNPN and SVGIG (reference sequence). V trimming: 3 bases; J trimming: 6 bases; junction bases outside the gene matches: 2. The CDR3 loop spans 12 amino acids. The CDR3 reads CAWSRDRGEQYF. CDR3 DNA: TGTGCCTGGAGCAGGGACAGGGGCGAGCAGTACTTC.

The CDR3: CASSVGAGTYTGELFF. In DNA form, the CDR3 reads TGTGCCAGCAGCGTAGGAGCCGGGACATACACCGGGGAGCTGTTTTTT. The rearrangement uses TRBV9 and TRBJ2-2; possibly TRBD1 for D (6 bases). Per the germline V gene, CDR1 is SGDLS and CDR2 is YYNGEE. The CDR3 sequence is 16 residues long. Trimming took 0 bases from V and 3 from J, leaving 12 bases between them.

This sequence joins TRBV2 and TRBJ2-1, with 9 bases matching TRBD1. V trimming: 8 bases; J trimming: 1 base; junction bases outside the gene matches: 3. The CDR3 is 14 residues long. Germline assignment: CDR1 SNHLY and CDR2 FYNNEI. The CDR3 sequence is CASGDRESYNEQFF. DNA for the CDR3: TGTGCCAGCGGGGACAGGGAATCCTACAATGAGCAGTTCTTC.

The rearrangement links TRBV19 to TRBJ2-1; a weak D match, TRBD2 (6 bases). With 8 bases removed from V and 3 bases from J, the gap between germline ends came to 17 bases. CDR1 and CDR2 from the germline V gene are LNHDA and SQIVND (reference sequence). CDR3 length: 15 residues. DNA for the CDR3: TGTGCCAGTGCCAATAGGGGCGGGATCTACAATGAGCAGTTCTTC. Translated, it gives CASANRGGIYNEQFF.

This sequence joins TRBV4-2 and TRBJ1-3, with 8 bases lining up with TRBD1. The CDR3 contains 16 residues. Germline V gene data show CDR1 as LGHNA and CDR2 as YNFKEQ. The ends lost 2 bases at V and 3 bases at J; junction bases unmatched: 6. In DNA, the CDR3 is TGTGCCAGCAGCCAAAGCGGGACAGGTGGTGGAAACACCATATATTTT. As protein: CASSQSGTGGGNTIYF.

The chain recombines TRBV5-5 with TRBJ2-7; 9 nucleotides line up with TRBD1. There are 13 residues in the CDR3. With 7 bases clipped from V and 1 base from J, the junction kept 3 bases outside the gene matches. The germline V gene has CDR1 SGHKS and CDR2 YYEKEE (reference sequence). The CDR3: CASGGTGSYEQYF. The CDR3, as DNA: TGTGCCAGCGGAGGGACAGGGTCCTACGAGCAGTACTTC.

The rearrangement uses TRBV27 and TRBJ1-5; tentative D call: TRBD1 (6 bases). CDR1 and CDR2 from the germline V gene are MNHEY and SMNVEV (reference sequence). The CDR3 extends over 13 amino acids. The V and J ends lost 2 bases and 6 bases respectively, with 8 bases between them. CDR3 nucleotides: TGTGCCAGCAGTTTAAGGGGGATTCAGCCCCAGCATTTT. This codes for CASSLRGIQPQHF.

DNA for the CDR3: TGTGCCAGCACCGAGAACACAGGGGGAAGTGGCTACACCTTC. The encoded protein is CASTENTGGSGYTF. This chain connects TRBV7-2 to TRBJ1-2, with TRBD1 matching 8 bases. CDR1 is SGHTA, CDR2 FQGNSA, per germline. The CDR3 runs 14 residues. V lost 7 bases to trimming and J lost 7 bases; unmatched junction nucleotides: 11.

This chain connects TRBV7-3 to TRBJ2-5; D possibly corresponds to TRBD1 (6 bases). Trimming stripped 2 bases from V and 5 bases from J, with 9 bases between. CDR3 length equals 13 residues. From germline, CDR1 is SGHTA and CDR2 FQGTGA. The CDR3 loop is CASSLGQGETQYF. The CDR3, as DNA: TGTGCCAGCAGCTTAGGGCAGGGGGAGACCCAGTACTTC.

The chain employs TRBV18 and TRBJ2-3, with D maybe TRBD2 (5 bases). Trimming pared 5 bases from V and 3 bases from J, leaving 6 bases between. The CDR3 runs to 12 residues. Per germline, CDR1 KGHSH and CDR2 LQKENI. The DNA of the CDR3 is TGTGCCAGCTCAGGGGAGACAGATACGCAGTATTTT. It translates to CASSGETDTQYF.

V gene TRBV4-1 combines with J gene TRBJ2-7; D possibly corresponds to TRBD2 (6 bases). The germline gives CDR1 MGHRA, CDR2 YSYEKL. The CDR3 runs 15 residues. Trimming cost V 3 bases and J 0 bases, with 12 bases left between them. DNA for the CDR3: TGCGCCAGCAGCCAGTTAGCGGTAAGCTCCTACGAGCAGTACTTC. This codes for CASSQLAVSSYEQYF.

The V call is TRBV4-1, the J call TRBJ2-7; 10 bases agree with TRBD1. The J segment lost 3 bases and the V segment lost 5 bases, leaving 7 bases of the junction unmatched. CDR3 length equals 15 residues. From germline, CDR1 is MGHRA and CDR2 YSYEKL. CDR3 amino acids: CASSASGTGDYEQYF. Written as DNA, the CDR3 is TGCGCCAGCAGCGCCTCCGGGACAGGGGACTACGAGCAGTACTTC.

This CDR3 is CASTGRLDTQYF. The CDR3 DNA sequence: TGTGCCAGCACCGGGAGGTTAGATACGCAGTATTTT. The chain is built from TRBV27 and TRBJ2-3, with TRBD2 matching over 7 bases. In germline, CDR1 is MNHEY, CDR2 SMNVEV (reference sequence). J gave up 5 bases and V 7 bases, and 3 bases lay outside the gene matches. The CDR3 spans 12 residues.

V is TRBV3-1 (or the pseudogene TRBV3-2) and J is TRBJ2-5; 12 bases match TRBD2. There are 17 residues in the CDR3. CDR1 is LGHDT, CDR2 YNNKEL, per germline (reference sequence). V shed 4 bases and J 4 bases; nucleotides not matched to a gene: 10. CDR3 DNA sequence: TGTGCCAGCAGCCCATCCCGACTAGCGGGAGTCACAGAGACCCAGTACTTC. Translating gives CASSPSRLAGVTETQYF.

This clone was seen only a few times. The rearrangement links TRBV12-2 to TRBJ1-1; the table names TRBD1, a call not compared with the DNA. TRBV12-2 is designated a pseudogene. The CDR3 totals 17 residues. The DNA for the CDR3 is TGTGCAAGTCGCCCTAGGACAGGGAGGGAAATGAACACTGAAGCTTTCTTT. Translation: CASRPRTGREMNTEAFF.